The rows below give T cell receptor beta chains drawn from one sample of a study of T cell responses to AZD1222 COVID-19 vaccine. Only in-frame clones appear in the TCRdb table, and some are missing; sequencing was by immunoSEQ multiplex PCR. The sample includes approximately 130,000 clones, about 88% of them seen just once. The starting material was peripheral blood, obtained 28 days after the second AZD1222 dose. These TCRs come from an adult who received the AZD1222 COVID-19 vaccine. CDR3s include the opening cysteine and the closing phenylalanine or tryptophan. The D gene is left open where the match is weak. Not every row has a clone size; where given, it reads once, few, many or a size class.

.,TRBD1,TRBJ1-4,TRBV19,CASSRTGDYNEKLFF,TGTGCCAGTAGTAGGACAGGGGATTATAATGAAAAACTGTTTTTT
few,.,TRBJ2-1,TRBV18,CASSYGAGSYNEQFF,TGTGCCAGCTCTTACGGGGCAGGGTCCTACAATGAGCAGTTCTTC
.,.,TRBJ1-5,TRBV4-1,CASSQRGGLRNQPQHF,TGCGCCAGCAGCCAGAGGGGGGGCCTGCGCAATCAGCCCCAGCATTTT
.,.,TRBJ1-2,TRBV2,CASPSAAQYGYTF,TGTGCCAGCCCGTCGGCGGCCCAATATGGCTACACCTTC
once,.,TRBJ1-2,TRBV7-9,CASSLLTPRVGYGYTF,TGTGCCAGCAGCTTACTCACCCCCCGGGTTGGATATGGCTACACCTTC
.,TRBD1,TRBJ2-1,TRBV19,CASSLRTGRDEQFF,TGTGCCAGTAGTCTTAGGACAGGGCGGGATGAGCAGTTCTTC
.,.,TRBJ1-3,TRBV2,CASSEAALPTGIAGNTIYF,TGTGCCAGCAGTGAAGCCGCGCTGCCTACAGGGATTGCTGGAAACACCATATATTTT
few,.,TRBJ1-1,TRBV6-1,CASSEVLAGIVVNTEAFF,TGTGCCAGCAGTGAGGTCCTGGCAGGGATAGTAGTTAACACTGAAGCTTTCTTT
.,.,TRBJ1-1,TRBV7-2,CASTSGGGDTEAFF,TGTGCCAGCACCTCGGGCGGGGGAGACACTGAAGCTTTCTTT
few,.,TRBJ1-5,TRBV6-2/TRBV6-3,CASSQDYSQPQHF,TGTGCCAGCAGCCAGGATTACTCCCAGCCCCAGCATTTT
.,TRBD1,TRBJ1-2,TRBV6-5,CASSADRAGYGYTF,TGTGCCAGCAGCGCAGACAGGGCCGGCTATGGCTACACCTTC
.,TRBD2,TRBJ2-7,TRBV15,CATSRGGEREQYF,TGTGCCACCAGCAGGGGGGGGGAGAGGGAGCAGTACTTC
.,.,TRBJ1-2,TRBV27,CASSPSWGYGYTF,TGTGCCAGCAGTCCGTCGTGGGGCTATGGCTACACCTTC